This record looks at one T cell receptor beta chain sequence and its context. Its antigen is still unknown. The data belong to a study of yellow fever vaccine responses in identical twins. General study points: A vaccine T cell response that seemed partly convergent and partly personalized was reported in twins.

TCRdb analysed the RT-PCR reads with MiXCR anew, one entry per CDR3 protein. The data show under 20,000 distinct CDR3 sequences, roughly 70% seen once. The source was T cells from blood (PBMCs), unsorted or a sorted subset (not recorded which), collected before or after yellow fever vaccination (not recorded which). The sequence came from a woman aged 18-29 years who received the yellow fever vaccine.

As DNA, the CDR3 is TGTGCCAGCAGTCCTCGGGAAGGGCAGTTCTTC. Amino acids: CASSPREGQFF. The genes are TRBV28 and TRBJ2-1; weak D call: TRBD2 (5 bases). The CDR3 runs to 11 residues. Trimming stripped 5 bases from V and 12 bases from J, with 11 bases between. Germline V gene lookup returns CDR1 MDHEN and CDR2 SYDVKM.